The 19 T cell receptor beta chains given below trace back to one sample, sequenced in a study of shared clonotypes between healthy human individuals (TCRdb year 2020). The receptor library was made with the immunoSEQ multiplex PCR assay. TCRdb took over this immuneACCESS table, retaining in-frame rearrangements with V and J assigned. Such tables are incomplete; in checked studies, under half of the missing clones stem from an unresolved V gene, and the remainder is unexplained. The sample records about 1.5 million clones, about 98% of which are singletons. Less than 0.55% of the sample is held by the ten biggest clonotypes. Sequences were obtained from naive CD4+ T cells sorted from blood. Sample cell subset or site, as interpreted from the label and publication: CD45RA+ positively selected. These receptor sequences come from a young man in good health.

The rearrangement uses TRBV6-4 and TRBJ2-7; D may be TRBD1 or TRBD2 (6 bases each). Per the germline V gene, CDR1 is MRHNA and CDR2 is SNTAGT. This CDR3 has 13 amino acids. The V end was cut by 5 bases, the J end by 4 bases, with 12 bases between. This CDR3 is CASSLQGGYEQYF. The CDR3 bases are TGTGCCAGCAGTTTACAGGGAGGTTACGAGCAGTACTTC.

This chain joins TRBV28 and TRBJ2-7; a possible D gene is TRBD1 (5 bases). This CDR3 comprises 15 residues. V was shortened by 2 bases and J by 3 bases, with 14 bases between the two germline ends. CDR1 and CDR2 from the germline V gene are MDHEN and SYDVKM. The DNA for the CDR3 is TGTGCCAGCAGTTTAACTCGGACAAGGGGCTACGAGCAGTACTTC. Translating gives CASSLTRTRGYEQYF.

V gene TRBV28 combines with J gene TRBJ1-4, with D possibly TRBD1 on 5 matching bases. The CDR3 contains 15 residues. V shed 6 bases and J shed 6 bases, with 17 bases lying between them. In germline, CDR1 is MDHEN, CDR2 SYDVKM. CDR3 nucleotides: TGTGCCAGCAGGCTAAAAGGGGCAGGGTATGAAAAACTGTTTTTT. It is translated as CASRLKGAGYEKLFF.

The chain joins TRBV20-1 to TRBJ2-7; D is uncertain. The CDR3 consists of 11 residues. V dropped 5 bases and J dropped 5 bases, with 10 bases sitting between them. Per the germline V gene, CDR1 is DFQATT and CDR2 is SNEGSKA (reference sequence). CDR3 bases: TGCAGTGCTCTTAGGTCCCACGAGCAGTACTTC. Protein product: CSALRSHEQYF.

The chain is built from TRBV5-6 and TRBJ2-7, with 9 bases aligning to TRBD2. V shed 2 bases and J 7 bases; nucleotides not matched to a gene: 10. This CDR3 has 15 residues. CDR1 is SGHDT and CDR2 is YYEEEE in the germline V gene. For the CDR3, the DNA is TGTGCCAGCAGCTTCGGTCTAGCGGGATTTGGGGAGCAGTACTTC. It specifies CASSFGLAGFGEQYF.

This rearrangement joins TRBV28 to TRBJ2-7; D might be TRBD2 (5 bases). CDR3 length: 15 residues. Germline CDR1 and CDR2: MDHEN and SYDVKM. Deletions cut 4 bases from V and 2 bases from J, with 15 bases between. CDR3 nucleotides: TGTGCCAGCAGTTCCTTAGACGGAGGCCCCTACGAGCAGTACTTC. Protein sequence: CASSSLDGGPYEQYF.

V and J are TRBV7-6 and TRBJ2-3; 11 nucleotides match TRBD2. The V and J ends lost 4 bases and 5 bases, in that order; junction bases with no gene match: 5. The CDR3 covers 15 residues. From germline, CDR1 is SGHVS and CDR2 FNYEAQ. CDR3 sequence reads: CASSSGTSGRDTQYF. The DNA for the CDR3 is TGTGCCAGCAGCTCCGGGACTAGCGGCCGAGATACGCAGTATTTT. Full variable domain (rest looked up from reference TRBV7-6 and TRBJ2-3): GAGVSQSPRYKVTKRGQDVALRCDPISGHVSLYWYRQALGQGPEFLTYFNYEAQQDKSGLPNDRFSAERPEGSISTLTIQRTEQRDSAMYRCASSSGTSGRDTQYFGPGTRLTVL.

V and J are TRBV4-3 and TRBJ1-2; possible D gene TRBD1, 6 bases. The CDR3 has 16 residues. V was clipped by 4 bases and J by 3 bases, with 18 bases between them. The germline V gene has CDR1 LGHNA and CDR2 YSLEER. The CDR3 here is CASSRPGPGGHYGYTF. DNA of the CDR3: TGCGCCAGCAGCCGTCCGGGACCCGGGGGGCACTATGGCTACACCTTC.

The chain links TRBV4-1 to TRBJ2-2, with 9 bases fitting TRBD2. The germline CDR1 and CDR2 sequences are MGHRA and YSYEKL. With 1 base clipped from V and 2 bases from J, the junction kept 5 bases outside the gene matches. This CDR3 has 17 amino acids. This CDR3 reads CASSQVLAGENTGELFF. CDR3 coding DNA: TGCGCCAGCAGCCAAGTGTTAGCGGGAGAAAACACCGGGGAGCTGTTTTTT.

This clone was counted a single time. The sample has other DNA sequences that encode this CDR3 too. The chain has TRBV9 and TRBJ2-5, with unresolved D. The CDR3 is 13 residues long. Germline CDR1 and CDR2: SGDLS and YYNGEE. V was cut by 0 bases and J by 1 base, with 4 bases left in between. Written as DNA, the CDR3 is TGTGCCAGCAGCGTAGGGGGCCAAGAGACCCAGTACTTC. Its protein product is CASSVGGQETQYF.

The V call is TRBV23-1, the J call TRBJ2-7; D is perhaps TRBD2 (5 bases). TRBV23-1 is flagged as an ORF with uncertain function. The CDR3 consists of 18 residues. Trimming stripped 0 bases from V and 1 base from J, with 19 bases between. CDR3 loop: CASSQSRAVALWSYEQYF. The CDR3 coding sequence is TGCGCCAGCAGTCAATCGAGGGCGGTGGCTTTGTGGTCCTACGAGCAGTACTTC.

Only one count was recorded for this clone. The rearrangement links TRBV6-6 to TRBJ2-3; a possible D gene is TRBD2 (6 bases). CDR3 length: 15 amino acids. Trimming took 6 bases from V and 6 from J, leaving 19 bases between them. The V gene's germline CDR1 is MNHNY and CDR2 SVGAGI (reference sequence). The CDR3 bases are TGTGCCAGCAGCCCCCTCGGAGGGCCCTTGGATACGCAGTATTTT. Translated, it gives CASSPLGGPLDTQYF.

The V and J genes are TRBV7-6 and TRBJ1-1; D is perhaps TRBD1 (5 bases). The germline V gene has CDR1 SGHVS and CDR2 FNYEAQ. Trimming took 4 bases from V and 1 from J, leaving 13 bases between them. The CDR3 consists of 15 residues. CDR3 protein: CASSSPGVPNTEAFF. The CDR3 coding sequence is TGTGCCAGCAGCTCGCCGGGGGTGCCGAACACTGAAGCTTTCTTT.

This chain links TRBV6-1 with TRBJ2-5; the D gene is possibly TRBD2 (6 bases). This CDR3 comprises 13 residues. V was pared by 10 bases and J by 2 bases, with 14 bases between. The germline V gene has CDR1 MNHNS and CDR2 SASEGT. The CDR3 here is CAIGTAGQETQYF. CDR3 coding DNA: TGTGCCATCGGGACGGCGGGACAAGAGACCCAGTACTTC.

This chain connects TRBV28 to TRBJ2-7; D is possibly TRBD2 (6 bases). Germline CDR1 is MDHEN and CDR2 is SYDVKM. The V gene lost 6 bases and the J gene lost 3 bases, with 18 bases spanning the gap. The CDR3 has 15 residues. The CDR3 loop is CASSLALGSLYEQYF. CDR3 nucleotides: TGTGCCAGCAGCCTCGCCCTCGGGAGCCTCTACGAGCAGTACTTC.

The chain combines TRBV30 with TRBJ1-3; a possible D gene is TRBD1 (5 bases). Germline V gene data show CDR1 as GTSNPN and CDR2 as SVGIG (reference sequence). V dropped 5 bases and J dropped 0 bases, with 11 bases sitting between them. The CDR3 spans 14 residues. Here the CDR3 DNA reads TGTGCCTGGGGCGGGGCCGGCTCTGGAAACACCATATATTTT. This sequence encodes CAWGGAGSGNTIYF.

V is TRBV6-5 and J is TRBJ2-1; 7 bases are a match to TRBD1. J was trimmed by 9 bases and V by 8 bases; bases with no gene match: 13. Looked up from germline, CDR1 is MNHEY and CDR2 is SVGAGI. This CDR3 has 14 residues. CDR3 loop: CASGWTGGVGEQFF. In nucleotides, the CDR3 is TGTGCCAGCGGATGGACAGGAGGCGTCGGTGAGCAGTTCTTC.

The chain couples TRBV9 to TRBJ2-3, with no clear D. V was cut by 4 bases and J by 2 bases, with 14 bases left in between. The CDR3 is made up of 15 amino acids. From germline, CDR1 is SGDLS and CDR2 YYNGEE. CDR3 nucleotide sequence: TGTGCCAGCAGCCCGCGACTTGCTTTCACAGATACGCAGTATTTT. Translation gives CASSPRLAFTDTQYF. Full variable domain (missing parts from reference TRBV9 and TRBJ2-3): DSGVTQTPKHLITATGQRVTLRCSPRSGDLSVYWYQQSLDQGLQFLIQYYNGEERAKGNILERFSAQQFPDLHSELNLSSLELGDSALYFCASSPRLAFTDTQYFGPGTRLTVL.

The chain has TRBV6-6 and TRBJ2-3; 7 nucleotides line up with TRBD2. This CDR3 comprises 14 residues. From germline, CDR1 is MNHNY and CDR2 SVGAGI (reference sequence). V was pared by 8 bases and J by 0 bases, with 5 bases of the junction left unmatched. CDR3 sequence reads: CASGWGGSTDTQYF. The CDR3 coding sequence is TGTGCCAGCGGTTGGGGGGGAAGCACAGATACGCAGTATTTT.